Included here is one TCR beta chain sequence, with context. This sample was included in a study of blood T cell repertoires in COVID-19. As processed by the authors: Reference gene primer amplification yielded estimated nucleated cell counts. Data came from immunoSEQ multiplex PCR; TCRdb stores just in-frame clones and leaves some out. The DNA was the basis for D and trimming; V, J and clone size are from that table. The sample consists of about 330,000 clones, about 91% of them appearing once. Germline CDR1 MDHEN, CDR2 SYDVKM. The CDR3 consists of 12 residues. V was shortened by 5 bases and J by 8 bases, with 12 bases between the two germline ends.

The TCR sequence derives from a man aged 25-45 years with COVID-19, enrolled during active disease. The sequencing sample was made of peripheral blood. The rearrangement joins TRBV28 to TRBJ1-2; unclear D gene. This CDR3 reads CASSELDAGYTF. The CDR3 DNA follows: TGTGCCAGCAGTGAACTAGACGCGGGCTACACCTTC.